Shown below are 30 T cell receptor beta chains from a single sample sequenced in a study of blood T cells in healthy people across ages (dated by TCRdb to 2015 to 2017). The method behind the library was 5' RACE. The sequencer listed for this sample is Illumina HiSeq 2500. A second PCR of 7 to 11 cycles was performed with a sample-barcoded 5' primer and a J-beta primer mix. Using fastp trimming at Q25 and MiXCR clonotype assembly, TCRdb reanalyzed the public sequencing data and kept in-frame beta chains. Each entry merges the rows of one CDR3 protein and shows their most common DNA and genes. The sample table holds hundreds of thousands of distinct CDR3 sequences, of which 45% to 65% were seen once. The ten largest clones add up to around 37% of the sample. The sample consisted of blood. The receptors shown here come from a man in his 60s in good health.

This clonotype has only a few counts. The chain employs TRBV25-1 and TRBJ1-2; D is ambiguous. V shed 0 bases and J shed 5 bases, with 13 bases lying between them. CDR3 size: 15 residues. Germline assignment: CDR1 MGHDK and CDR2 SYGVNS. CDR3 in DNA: TGTGCCAGCAGTGAATATGGGCAGTTAGGGTATGGCTACACCTTC. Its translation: CASSEYGQLGYGYTF.

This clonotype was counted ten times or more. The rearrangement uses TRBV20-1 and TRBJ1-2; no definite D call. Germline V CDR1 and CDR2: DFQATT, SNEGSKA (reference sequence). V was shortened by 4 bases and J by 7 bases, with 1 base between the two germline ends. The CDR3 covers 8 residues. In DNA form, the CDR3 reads TGCAGTGCTACTGGCTACACCTTC. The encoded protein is CSATGYTF.

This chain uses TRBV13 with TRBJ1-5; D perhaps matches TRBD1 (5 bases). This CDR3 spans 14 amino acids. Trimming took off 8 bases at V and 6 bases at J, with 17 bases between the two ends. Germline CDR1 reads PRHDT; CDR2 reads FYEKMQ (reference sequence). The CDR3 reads CASPPPSGGQPQHF. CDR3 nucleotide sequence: TGTGCCAGCCCGCCCCCGTCCGGGGGTCAGCCCCAGCATTTT.

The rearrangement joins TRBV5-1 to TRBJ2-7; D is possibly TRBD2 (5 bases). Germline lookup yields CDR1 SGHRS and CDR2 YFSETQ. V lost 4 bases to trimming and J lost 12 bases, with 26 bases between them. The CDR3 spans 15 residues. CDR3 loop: CASSAEGLPPSRRYF. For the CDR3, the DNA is TGCGCCAGCAGCGCCGAGGGTCTCCCCCCTAGCCGACGGTACTTC.

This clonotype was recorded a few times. CDR3 nucleotides: TGCGCCAGCAGCTTGGAAGGGTACGCAGATACGCAGTATTTT. Translating it yields CASSLEGYADTQYF. The chain combines TRBV5-1 with TRBJ2-3; D uncertain. The germline V and J ends were trimmed by 0 bases and 4 bases, with 9 bases remaining between them. The CDR3 consists of 14 residues. Germline V gene lookup returns CDR1 SGHRS and CDR2 YFSETQ.

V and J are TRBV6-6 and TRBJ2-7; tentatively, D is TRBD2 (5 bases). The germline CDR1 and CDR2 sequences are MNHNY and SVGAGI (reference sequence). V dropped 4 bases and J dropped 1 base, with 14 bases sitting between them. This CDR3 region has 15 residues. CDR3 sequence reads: CASSSTRDLSYEQYF. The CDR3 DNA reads TGTGCCAGCAGTTCGACCCGGGATCTGTCCTACGAGCAGTACTTC.

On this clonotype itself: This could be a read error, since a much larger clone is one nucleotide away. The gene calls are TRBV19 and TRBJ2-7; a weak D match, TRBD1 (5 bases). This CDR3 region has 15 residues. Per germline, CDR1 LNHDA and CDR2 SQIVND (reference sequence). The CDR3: CASSSRGISSYERYF. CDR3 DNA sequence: TGTGCCAGTAGTTCAAGGGGCATTAGCTCCTACGAGCGGTACTTC.

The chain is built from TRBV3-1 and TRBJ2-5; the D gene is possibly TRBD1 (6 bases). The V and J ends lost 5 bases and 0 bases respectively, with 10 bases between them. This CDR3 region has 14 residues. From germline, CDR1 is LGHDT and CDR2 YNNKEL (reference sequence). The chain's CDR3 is CASSVGTHQETQYF. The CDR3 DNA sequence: TGTGCCAGCAGCGTAGGGACACACCAAGAGACCCAGTACTTC.

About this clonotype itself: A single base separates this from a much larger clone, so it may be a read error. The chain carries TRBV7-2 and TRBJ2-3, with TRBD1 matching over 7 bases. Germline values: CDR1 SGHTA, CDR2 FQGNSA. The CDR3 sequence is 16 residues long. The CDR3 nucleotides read TGTGCCAGCAGCTTAATGGGGGACAGCTTCACAGATACGCGGTATTTT. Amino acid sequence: CASSLMGDSFTDTRYF. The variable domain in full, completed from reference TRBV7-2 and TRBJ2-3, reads GAGVSQSPSNKVTEKGKDVELRCDPISGHTALYWYRQSLGQGLEFLIYFQGNSAPDKSGLPSDRFSAERTGGSVSTLTIQRTQQEDSAVYLCASSLMGDSFTDTRYFGPGTRLTVL.

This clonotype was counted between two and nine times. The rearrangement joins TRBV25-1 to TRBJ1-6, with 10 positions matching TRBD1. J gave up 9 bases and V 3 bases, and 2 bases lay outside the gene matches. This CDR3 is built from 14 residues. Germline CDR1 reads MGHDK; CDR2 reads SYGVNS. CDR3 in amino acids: CASSEDRGSSPLHF. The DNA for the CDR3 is TGTGCCAGCAGTGAGGACAGGGGGAGTTCACCCCTCCACTTT. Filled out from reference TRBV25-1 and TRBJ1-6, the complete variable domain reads EADIYQTPRYLVIGTGKKITLECSQTMGHDKMYWYQQDPGMELHLIHYSYGVNSTEKGDLSSESTVSRIRTEHFPLTLESARPSHTSQYLCASSEDRGSSPLHFGNGTRLTVT.

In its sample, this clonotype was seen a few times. The CDR3: CASSPAGKDTEAFF. CDR3 DNA: TGTGCCAGCAGCCCGGCAGGGAAGGACACTGAAGCTTTCTTT. The rearrangement links TRBV3-1 to TRBJ1-1; a possible D gene is TRBD1 (5 bases). In germline, CDR1 is LGHDT, CDR2 YNNKEL (reference sequence). This CDR3 has 14 amino acids. Trimming took off 4 bases at V and 3 bases at J, with 12 bases between the two ends.

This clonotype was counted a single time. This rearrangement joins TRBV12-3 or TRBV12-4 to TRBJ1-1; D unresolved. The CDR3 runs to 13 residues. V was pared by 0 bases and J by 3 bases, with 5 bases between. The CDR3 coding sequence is TGTGCCAGCAGTTTAGCGCTTGACACTGAAGCTTTCTTT. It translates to CASSLALDTEAFF.

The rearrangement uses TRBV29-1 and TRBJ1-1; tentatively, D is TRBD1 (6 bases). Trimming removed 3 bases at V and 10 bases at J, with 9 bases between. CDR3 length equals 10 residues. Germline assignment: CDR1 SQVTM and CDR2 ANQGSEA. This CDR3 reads CSVDVTGAFF. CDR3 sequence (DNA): TGCAGCGTTGACGTGACAGGAGCTTTCTTT.

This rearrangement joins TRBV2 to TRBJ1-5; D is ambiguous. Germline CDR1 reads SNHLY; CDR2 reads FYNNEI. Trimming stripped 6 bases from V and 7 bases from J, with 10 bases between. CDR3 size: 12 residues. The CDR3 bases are TGTGCCAGCAGCATCCGGAGGCAGCCCCAGCATTTT. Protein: CASSIRRQPQHF.

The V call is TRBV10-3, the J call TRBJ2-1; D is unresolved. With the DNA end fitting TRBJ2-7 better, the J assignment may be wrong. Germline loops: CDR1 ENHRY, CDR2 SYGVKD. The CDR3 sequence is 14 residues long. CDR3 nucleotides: TGTGCCTCCACTACAAGGAGCTCCTACAATGAGCAGTACTTC. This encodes CASTTRSSYNEQYF.

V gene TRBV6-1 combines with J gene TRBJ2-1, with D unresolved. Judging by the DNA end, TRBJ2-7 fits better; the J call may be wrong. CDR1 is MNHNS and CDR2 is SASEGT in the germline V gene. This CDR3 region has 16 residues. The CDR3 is CASSELGGVSYNEQYF. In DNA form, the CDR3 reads TGTGCCAGCAGTGAACTGGGTGGGGTCTCCTACAATGAGCAGTACTTC.

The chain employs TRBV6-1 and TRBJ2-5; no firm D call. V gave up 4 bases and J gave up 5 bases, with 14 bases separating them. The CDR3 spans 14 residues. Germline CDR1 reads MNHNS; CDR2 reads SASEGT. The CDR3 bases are TGTGCCAGCAGTGCCCCTCGTAGTCCGGAGACCCAGTACTTC. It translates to CASSAPRSPETQYF.

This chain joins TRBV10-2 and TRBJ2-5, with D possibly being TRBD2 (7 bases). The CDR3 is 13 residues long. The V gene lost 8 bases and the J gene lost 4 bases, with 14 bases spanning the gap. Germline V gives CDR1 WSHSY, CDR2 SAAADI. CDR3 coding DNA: TGCGCCAGCTTTGGACAGCGGGGAGAGACCCAGTACTTC. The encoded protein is CASFGQRGETQYF.

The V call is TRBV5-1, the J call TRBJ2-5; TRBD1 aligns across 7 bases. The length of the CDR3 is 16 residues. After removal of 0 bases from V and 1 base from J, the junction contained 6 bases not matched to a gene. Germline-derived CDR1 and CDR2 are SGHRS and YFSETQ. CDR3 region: CASSLAGGVGQETQYF. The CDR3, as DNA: TGCGCCAGCAGCTTGGCAGGGGGAGTGGGCCAAGAGACCCAGTACTTC.

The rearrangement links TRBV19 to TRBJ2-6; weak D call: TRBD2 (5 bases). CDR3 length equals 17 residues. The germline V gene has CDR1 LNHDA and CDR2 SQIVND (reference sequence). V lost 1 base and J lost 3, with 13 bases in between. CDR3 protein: CASSIVVGAGGANVLTF. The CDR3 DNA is TGTGCCAGTAGTATAGTGGTGGGCGCGGGTGGGGCCAACGTCCTGACTTTC.

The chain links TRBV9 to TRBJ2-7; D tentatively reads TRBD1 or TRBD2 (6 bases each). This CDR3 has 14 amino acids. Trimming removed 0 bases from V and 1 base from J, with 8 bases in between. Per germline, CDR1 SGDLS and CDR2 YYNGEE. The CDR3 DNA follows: TGTGCCAGCAGCGTAGCGGGGGCGTCCTACGAGCAGTACTTC. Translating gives CASSVAGASYEQYF.

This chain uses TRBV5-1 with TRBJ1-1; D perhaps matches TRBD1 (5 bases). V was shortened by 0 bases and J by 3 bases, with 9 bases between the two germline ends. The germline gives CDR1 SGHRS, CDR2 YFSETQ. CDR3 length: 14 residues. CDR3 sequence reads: CASSLVGDDTEAFF. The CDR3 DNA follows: TGCGCCAGCAGCTTGGTGGGGGATGACACTGAAGCTTTCTTT.

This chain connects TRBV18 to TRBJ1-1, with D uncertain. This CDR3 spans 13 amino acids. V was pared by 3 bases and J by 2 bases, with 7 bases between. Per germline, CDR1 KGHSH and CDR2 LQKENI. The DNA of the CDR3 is TGTGCCAGCTCACCCGACTTTAACACTGAAGCTTTCTTT. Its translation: CASSPDFNTEAFF.

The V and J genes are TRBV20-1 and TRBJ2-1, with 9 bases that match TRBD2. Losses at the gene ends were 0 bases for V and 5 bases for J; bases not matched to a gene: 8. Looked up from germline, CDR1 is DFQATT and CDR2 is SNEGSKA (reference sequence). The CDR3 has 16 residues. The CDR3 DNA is TGCAGTGCTAGAGATTGGGCGGGGGGGCCCCACAATGAGCAGTTCTTC. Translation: CSARDWAGGPHNEQFF.

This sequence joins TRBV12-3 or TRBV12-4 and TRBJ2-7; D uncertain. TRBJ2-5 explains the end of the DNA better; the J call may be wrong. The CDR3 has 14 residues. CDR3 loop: CASSPSPTVKTQYF. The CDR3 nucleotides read TGTGCCAGCAGTCCTTCCCCCACCGTAAAGACCCAGTACTTC.

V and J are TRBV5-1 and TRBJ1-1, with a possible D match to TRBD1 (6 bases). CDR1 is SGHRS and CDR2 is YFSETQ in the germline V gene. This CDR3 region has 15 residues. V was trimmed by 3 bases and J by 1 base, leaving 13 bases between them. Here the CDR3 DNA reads TGCGCCAGCAGCTGGGGGCCAAACTCGAACACTGAAGCTTTCTTT. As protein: CASSWGPNSNTEAFF.

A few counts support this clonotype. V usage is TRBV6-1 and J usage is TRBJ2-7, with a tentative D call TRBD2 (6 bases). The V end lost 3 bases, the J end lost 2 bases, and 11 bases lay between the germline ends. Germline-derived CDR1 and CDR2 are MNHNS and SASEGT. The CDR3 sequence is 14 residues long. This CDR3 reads CASSDGRRAYEQYF. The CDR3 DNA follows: TGTGCCAGCAGTGATGGGAGGAGGGCCTACGAGCAGTACTTC.

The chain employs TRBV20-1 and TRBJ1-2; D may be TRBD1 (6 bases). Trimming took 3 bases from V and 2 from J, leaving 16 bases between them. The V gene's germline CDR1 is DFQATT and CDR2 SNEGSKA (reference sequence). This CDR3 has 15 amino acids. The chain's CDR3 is CSARDNRESNYGYTF. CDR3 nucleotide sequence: TGCAGTGCTAGGGACAACAGGGAAAGCAACTATGGCTACACCTTC.

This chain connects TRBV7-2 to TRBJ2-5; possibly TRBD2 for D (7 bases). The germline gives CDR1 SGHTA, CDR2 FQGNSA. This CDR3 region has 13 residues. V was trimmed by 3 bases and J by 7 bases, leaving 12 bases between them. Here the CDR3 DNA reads TGTGCCAGCAGCTTCAAGGGGGGGGGGACCCAGTACTTC. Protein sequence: CASSFKGGGTQYF.

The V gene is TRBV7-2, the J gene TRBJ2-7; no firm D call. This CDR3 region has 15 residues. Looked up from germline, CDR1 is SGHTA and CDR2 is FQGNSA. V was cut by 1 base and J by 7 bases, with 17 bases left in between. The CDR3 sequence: CASSLEALSYNEQYF. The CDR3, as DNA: TGTGCCAGCAGCTTAGAAGCGCTCTCCTACAATGAGCAGTACTTC. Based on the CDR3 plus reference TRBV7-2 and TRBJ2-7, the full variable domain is GAGVSQSPSNKVTEKGKDVELRCDPISGHTALYWYRQSLGQGLEFLIYFQGNSAPDKSGLPSDRFSAERTGGSVSTLTIQRTQQEDSAVYLCASSLEALSYNEQYFGPGTRLTVT.